This T cell receptor beta chain is drawn from a study of post-analysis software for immune sequencing data. Germline loops: CDR1 SQVTM, CDR2 ANQGSEA. J gave up 4 bases and V 3 bases, and 12 bases lay outside the gene matches. This CDR3 has 16 amino acids. Notes on this clonotype: No antigen is known for it.

cDNA libraries for TCR beta contained unique molecular identifiers. MiXCR, applied by TCRdb to the PCR reads, yields one record per CDR3 protein. The sample records hundreds of thousands of distinct CDR3 sequences, more than 50% being singletons. General study points: A handful of TRBV segments appeared more often in patients than in controls, and TRBV5-6, TRBV5-1 and TRBV20-1 were among these.

Material: blood. The chain links TRBV29-1 to TRBJ1-2; 9 bases match TRBD1. This receptor was taken from a girl aged 2 to 9 with multiple sclerosis. The CDR3 here is CSVEGQGNPWSYGYTF. In DNA, the CDR3 is TGCAGCGTTGAGGGACAGGGTAATCCGTGGAGCTATGGCTACACCTTC.